Listed below are T cell receptor beta chains from one sample, sequenced in a study of shared clonotypes between healthy human individuals. Data came from immunoSEQ multiplex PCR; TCRdb stores just in-frame clones and leaves some out. The sample contains around 2,000,000 clones, about 95% of which appear only once. The sample was naive CD8+ T cells sorted from blood. Receptor source: a man aged 18 to 29 in good health. Both conserved end residues are part of each CDR3. A D gene is named only where the DNA matches it firmly. Only some rows state a clone size, as once, few, many or a class for expanded clones.

D gene: TRBD2
V gene: TRBV27
clone size: .
J gene: TRBJ2-1
CDR3 DNA: TGTGCCAGCAATAGGGGACTAGCAGATGAGCAGTTCTTC
CDR3 protein: CASNRGLADEQFF

D gene: TRBD1
V gene: TRBV5-1
clone size: .
J gene: TRBJ1-2
CDR3 DNA: TGCGCCAGCAGCTCTCCTCTACAGGGGGCGATAAATGGCTACACCTTC
CDR3 protein: CASSSPLQGAINGYTF

D gene: .
V gene: TRBV6-1
clone size: .
J gene: TRBJ2-3
CDR3 DNA: TGTGCCAGCAGTGAAATGGGGATGGCAGATACGCAGTATTTT
CDR3 protein: CASSEMGMADTQYF

D gene: TRBD1
V gene: TRBV7-9
clone size: .
J gene: TRBJ1-1
CDR3 DNA: TGTGCCAGCAGCTTAGCGGTCCCAGGGGGGACTGAAGCTTTCTTT
CDR3 protein: CASSLAVPGGTEAFF

D gene: TRBD1
V gene: TRBV13
clone size: .
J gene: TRBJ2-3
CDR3 DNA: TGTGCCAGCAGCTCCCAAGGGACAGGGATCACAGATACGCAGTATTTT
CDR3 protein: CASSSQGTGITDTQYF

D gene: .
V gene: TRBV4-1
clone size: .
J gene: TRBJ1-4
CDR3 DNA: TGCGCCAGCAGCCATGATTCAACTAATGAAAAACTGTTTTTT
CDR3 protein: CASSHDSTNEKLFF

D gene: TRBD1
V gene: TRBV5-1
clone size: .
J gene: TRBJ2-7
CDR3 DNA: TGCGCCAGCAGCCTGACAGGGGGCTCTCTAGACGAGCAGTACTTC
CDR3 protein: CASSLTGGSLDEQYF

D gene: .
V gene: TRBV11-1
clone size: .
J gene: TRBJ2-1
CDR3 DNA: TGTGCCAGCAGCCAGGGGCCCGGCGAGCAGTTCTTC
CDR3 protein: CASSQGPGEQFF

D gene: .
V gene: TRBV5-4
clone size: .
J gene: TRBJ1-1
CDR3 DNA: TGTGCCAGCAGCTCATATTTAGGAGGGACTGAAGCTTTCTTT
CDR3 protein: CASSSYLGGTEAFF

D gene: TRBD2
V gene: TRBV27
clone size: .
J gene: TRBJ2-3
CDR3 DNA: TGTGCCAGCAGTTTACTAGCGGGAGTCGCAGATACGCAGTATTTT
CDR3 protein: CASSLLAGVADTQYF

D gene: .
V gene: TRBV7-9
clone size: .
J gene: TRBJ2-7
CDR3 DNA: TGTGCCAGCAGCACTCCCCTTGGGGGCGAGCAGTACTTC
CDR3 protein: CASSTPLGGEQYF

D gene: .
V gene: TRBV30
clone size: once
J gene: TRBJ1-1
CDR3 DNA: TGTGCCTGGAGTGTACGCGACAGTTGGGGCACTGAAGCTTTCTTT
CDR3 protein: CAWSVRDSWGTEAFF

D gene: .
V gene: TRBV7-2
clone size: .
J gene: TRBJ1-1
CDR3 DNA: TGTGCCAGCAGCTTAGAAGGACGGGGGAACACTGAAGCTTTCTTT
CDR3 protein: CASSLEGRGNTEAFF

D gene: TRBD2
V gene: TRBV9
clone size: .
J gene: TRBJ2-1
CDR3 DNA: TGTGCCAGCAGCCCCCGACTAGCGGGAGGAGGGAATGAGCAGTTCTTC
CDR3 protein: CASSPRLAGGGNEQFF

D gene: .
V gene: TRBV27
clone size: once
J gene: TRBJ1-1
CDR3 DNA: TGTGCCAGCAGTCCCGACAGTAGCACTGAAGCTTTCTTT
CDR3 protein: CASSPDSSTEAFF

D gene: TRBD2
V gene: TRBV6-5
clone size: .
J gene: TRBJ2-5
CDR3 DNA: TGTGCCAGCAGTTCAGGAGCGGGGGGCCTACAAGAGACCCAGTACTTC
CDR3 protein: CASSSGAGGLQETQYF

D gene: TRBD1
V gene: TRBV7-9
clone size: .
J gene: TRBJ2-7
CDR3 DNA: TGTGCCAGCAGGACACAGGGGGCCTACGAGCAGTACTTC
CDR3 protein: CASRTQGAYEQYF

D gene: .
V gene: TRBV5-5
clone size: .
J gene: TRBJ1-1
CDR3 DNA: TGTGCCAGCAGCTTCTCAGTGAACACTGAAGCTTTCTTT
CDR3 protein: CASSFSVNTEAFF

D gene: TRBD2
V gene: TRBV27
clone size: .
J gene: TRBJ2-1
CDR3 DNA: TGTGCCAGCAGTCTAATAGGAAGCCTCGGGGGGGCCTCCTACAATGAGCAGTTCTTC
CDR3 protein: CASSLIGSLGGASYNEQFF

D gene: .
V gene: TRBV14
clone size: .
J gene: TRBJ2-7
CDR3 DNA: TGTGCCAGCAGCCTTTACCGGGGCAGCCCCTACGAGCAGTACTTC
CDR3 protein: CASSLYRGSPYEQYF

D gene: .
V gene: TRBV7-9
clone size: once
J gene: TRBJ1-2
CDR3 DNA: TGTGCCAGCAGCTTAGTGCAAGGAGCTAACTATGGCTACACCTTC
CDR3 protein: CASSLVQGANYGYTF

D gene: TRBD1
V gene: TRBV19
clone size: .
J gene: TRBJ2-5
CDR3 DNA: TGTGCCAGTAGTCCCCGGGACAGATTACAAGAGACCCAGTACTTC
CDR3 protein: CASSPRDRLQETQYF

D gene: TRBD1
V gene: TRBV9
clone size: .
J gene: TRBJ1-2
CDR3 DNA: TGTGCCAGCAGCGTAGAGGTCAGGGGGGAGTATGGCTACACCTTC
CDR3 protein: CASSVEVRGEYGYTF

D gene: .
V gene: TRBV4-2
clone size: .
J gene: TRBJ2-2
CDR3 DNA: TGTGCCAGCAGCCAAGAAAGAGTATGGCCGAACACCGGGGAGCTGTTTTTT
CDR3 protein: CASSQERVWPNTGELFF

D gene: .
V gene: TRBV28
clone size: .
J gene: TRBJ2-7
CDR3 DNA: TGTGCCAGCAGTTTAACTAGCACCTACGAGCAGTACTTC
CDR3 protein: CASSLTSTYEQYF

D gene: .
V gene: TRBV6-6
clone size: .
J gene: TRBJ1-4
CDR3 DNA: TGTGCCAGCAGTTACGAGGGGGGCTATCAGGAAAAACTGTTTTTT
CDR3 protein: CASSYEGGYQEKLFF

D gene: .
V gene: TRBV4-3
clone size: .
J gene: TRBJ2-7
CDR3 DNA: TGCGCCAGCAGCCAAGCGATGGGATTGGGCTACGAGCAGTACTTC
CDR3 protein: CASSQAMGLGYEQYF

D gene: .
V gene: TRBV7-8
clone size: .
J gene: TRBJ2-6
CDR3 DNA: TGTGCCAGCAGCTCGGTCGACAGAGGGTCCACCAACGTCCTGACTTTC
CDR3 protein: CASSSVDRGSTNVLTF

D gene: .
V gene: TRBV6-5
clone size: .
J gene: TRBJ2-7
CDR3 DNA: TGTGCCAGCAGTTACCGTGGAGGCTACTACTACGAGCAGTACTTC
CDR3 protein: CASSYRGGYYYEQYF

D gene: .
V gene: TRBV4-3
clone size: few
J gene: TRBJ2-7
CDR3 DNA: TGCGCCAGCAGCCAAGAAGCAGGGACCTACGAGCAGTACTTC
CDR3 protein: CASSQEAGTYEQYF

D gene: .
V gene: TRBV30
clone size: .
J gene: TRBJ2-2
CDR3 DNA: TGTGCCTGGAGTGCCGGGGTTGGGGAGCTGTTTTTT
CDR3 protein: CAWSAGVGELFF

D gene: .
V gene: TRBV6-5
clone size: .
J gene: TRBJ2-2
CDR3 DNA: TGTGCCAGCAGCAAGACCCAGAACACCGGGGAGCTGTTTTTT
CDR3 protein: CASSKTQNTGELFF

D gene: .
V gene: TRBV19
clone size: .
J gene: TRBJ2-7
CDR3 DNA: TGTGCCAGTAGTTCCGGGACGCACTACGAGCAGTACTTC
CDR3 protein: CASSSGTHYEQYF

D gene: TRBD2
V gene: TRBV4-2
clone size: .
J gene: TRBJ2-7
CDR3 DNA: TGTGCCAGCAGCCAAGAAGCCAGCGGGGCGAACTACGAGCAGTACTTC
CDR3 protein: CASSQEASGANYEQYF

D gene: TRBD2
V gene: TRBV10-3
clone size: .
J gene: TRBJ2-3
CDR3 DNA: TGTGCCATCAGTGAAGCGGGGGCACGCACAAACCCGTATTTT
CDR3 protein: CAISEAGARTNPYF